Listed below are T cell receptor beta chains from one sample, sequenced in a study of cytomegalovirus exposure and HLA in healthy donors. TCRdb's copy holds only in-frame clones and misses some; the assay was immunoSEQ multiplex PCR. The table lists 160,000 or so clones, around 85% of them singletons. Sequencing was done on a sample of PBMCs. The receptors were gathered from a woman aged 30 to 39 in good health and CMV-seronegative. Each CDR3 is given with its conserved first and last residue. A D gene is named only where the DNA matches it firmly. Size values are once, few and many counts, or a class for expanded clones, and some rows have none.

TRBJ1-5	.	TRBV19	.	CASTQEWGNQPQHF	TGTGCCAGCACACAGGAATGGGGCAATCAGCCCCAGCATTTT
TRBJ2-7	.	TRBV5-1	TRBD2	CASSRVAGDDEQYF	TGCGCCAGCAGCAGGGTAGCGGGAGACGACGAGCAGTACTTC
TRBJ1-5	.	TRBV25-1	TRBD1	CASTDRHNQPQHF	TGTGCCAGCACGGACAGGCACAATCAGCCCCAGCATTTT
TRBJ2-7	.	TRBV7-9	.	CASSLDDGTLRSYEQYF	TGTGCCAGCAGCTTAGACGATGGTACGTTGCGCTCCTACGAGCAGTACTTC
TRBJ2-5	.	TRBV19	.	CASSIFYGKETQYF	TGTGCCAGTAGTATCTTTTACGGGAAAGAGACCCAGTACTTC
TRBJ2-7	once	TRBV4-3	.	CASSQAGAGTYEQYF	TGCGCCAGCAGCCAAGCAGGGGCGGGCACCTACGAGCAGTACTTC
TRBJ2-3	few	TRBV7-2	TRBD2	CASSPGLAGDTQYF	TGTGCCAGCAGCCCGGGACTAGCGGGTGATACGCAGTATTTT
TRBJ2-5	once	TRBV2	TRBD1	CASRRQGYAQETQYF	TGTGCCAGCAGAAGACAGGGGTATGCTCAAGAGACCCAGTACTTC
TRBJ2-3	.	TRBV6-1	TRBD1	CASSDHGQGRTSDTQYF	TGTGCCAGCAGTGACCACGGACAGGGTCGCACAAGCGATACGCAGTATTTT
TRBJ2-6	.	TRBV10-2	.	CASSREGAGANVLTF	TGCGCCAGCAGCCGAGAAGGGGCTGGGGCCAACGTCCTGACTTTC
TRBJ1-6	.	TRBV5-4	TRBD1	CASSQGQGHSPLHF	TGTGCCAGCAGCCAGGGACAGGGTCATTCACCCCTCCACTTT
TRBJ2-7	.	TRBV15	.	CATSRGGGSYEQYF	TGTGCCACCAGCAGGGGAGGGGGTTCCTACGAGCAGTACTTC
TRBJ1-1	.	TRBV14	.	CASSHRAGAGTEAFF	TGTGCCAGCAGCCATCGAGCGGGCGCGGGCACTGAAGCTTTCTTT
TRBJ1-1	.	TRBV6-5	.	CASSPFNSYSTEAFF	TGTGCCAGCAGCCCGTTTAACAGTTACAGCACTGAAGCTTTCTTT
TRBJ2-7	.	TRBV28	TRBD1	CASRPDRTGSEQYF	TGTGCCAGCAGACCCGACCGGACAGGGTCCGAGCAGTACTTC
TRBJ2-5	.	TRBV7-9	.	CASSPGGARGLRYQETQYF	TGTGCCAGCAGCCCGGGCGGAGCTCGGGGTCTCCGGTACCAAGAGACCCAGTACTTC
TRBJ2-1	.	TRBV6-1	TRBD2	CASSGAGGYNEQFF	TGTGCCAGCAGTGGTGCGGGAGGCTACAATGAGCAGTTCTTC
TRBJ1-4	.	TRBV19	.	CASFSPTTRRNEKLFF	TGTGCCAGTTTTTCCCCGACGACAAGGAGGAACGAAAAACTGTTTTTT
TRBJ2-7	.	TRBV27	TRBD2	CASTGSGKGVKQYF	TGTGCCAGCACGGGCAGCGGGAAAGGTGTGAAGCAGTACTTC
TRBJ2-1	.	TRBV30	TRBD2	CAWTERDSYNEQFF	TGTGCCTGGACCGAGCGGGATTCCTACAATGAGCAGTTCTTC
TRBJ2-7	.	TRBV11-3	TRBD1	CASSPGTGGSSEQYF	TGTGCCAGCAGCCCAGGGACAGGGGGTTCTTCCGAGCAGTACTTC
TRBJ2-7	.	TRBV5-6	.	CASRLSGLYPSEQYF	TGTGCCAGCAGGCTTTCGGGACTCTACCCCTCGGAGCAGTACTTC
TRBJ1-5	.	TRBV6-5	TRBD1	CASSRDRTSNQPQHF	TGTGCCAGCAGTCGGGACAGGACGTCCAATCAGCCCCAGCATTTT
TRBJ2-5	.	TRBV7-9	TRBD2	CASSSIAGLETQYF	TGTGCCAGCAGCTCTATAGCGGGCCTGGAGACCCAGTACTTC
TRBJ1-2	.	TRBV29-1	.	CSVEDLGRAHSSHSPDYGYTF	TGCAGCGTTGAAGATCTTGGCAGGGCTCACTCCTCCCATTCACCCGACTATGGCTACACCTTC
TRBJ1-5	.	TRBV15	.	CATSYRVSSNQPQHF	TGTGCCACCAGTTACAGGGTCTCGAGCAATCAGCCCCAGCATTTT
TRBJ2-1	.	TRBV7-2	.	CASSPLAAGEQFF	TGTGCCAGCAGCCCCCTGGCGGCTGGTGAGCAGTTCTTC